A single sample is the source of the 3 T cell receptor beta chains below, sequenced in a study of cytomegalovirus exposure and HLA in healthy donors. The PCR was carried out with 60 Vbeta primers and 13 Jbeta primers. Profiled with immunoSEQ multiplex PCR; TCRdb holds only in-frame clones, not every one. The sample contains roughly 130,000 clones, roughly 78% of which appear only once. The sequenced sample was PBMCs. The receptors originated from a male donor in good health and CMV-seronegative.

This clone was counted a few times. The V gene is TRBV9, the J gene TRBJ2-1, with TRBD2 matching 12 bases. This CDR3 has 16 amino acids. J was trimmed by 7 bases and V by 0 bases; bases with no gene match: 5. The germline V gene encodes CDR1 SGDLS and CDR2 YYNGEE. In DNA form, the CDR3 reads TGTGCCAGCAGCGTAGGGCTAGCGGGGGGGTCTAATGAGCAGTTCTTC. Translating it yields CASSVGLAGGSNEQFF.

This clone has more than one count but fewer than ten. This chain uses TRBV9 with TRBJ1-2; the D is unclear. Trimming took 0 bases from V and 6 from J, leaving 12 bases between them. This CDR3 contains 14 residues. Germline CDR1 SGDLS, CDR2 YYNGEE. The CDR3 loop is CASSVGTRAHGYTF. CDR3 in DNA: TGTGCCAGCAGCGTAGGAACCCGCGCCCATGGCTACACCTTC. Together with reference TRBV9 and TRBJ1-2, the CDR3 gives the full variable domain: DSGVTQTPKHLITATGQRVTLRCSPRSGDLSVYWYQQSLDQGLQFLIQYYNGEERAKGNILERFSAQQFPDLHSELNLSSLELGDSALYFCASSVGTRAHGYTFGSGTRLTVV.

The rearrangement joins TRBV5-1 to TRBJ2-3; perhaps TRBD2 as D (6 bases). The CDR3 spans 15 residues. Germline V gene lookup returns CDR1 SGHRS and CDR2 YFSETQ. The germline V and J ends were trimmed by 0 bases and 1 base, with 9 bases remaining between them. The CDR3 sequence is CASSLEWGGTDTQYF. CDR3 nucleotides: TGCGCCAGCAGCTTGGAGTGGGGGGGCACAGATACGCAGTATTTT.